This TCR beta chain was obtained from a study of tumor and adjacent non-tumor tissue in lung cancer. The overall study: The cohort had about a dozen adenocarcinoma, a couple of squamous cell and 1 small cell patients. Patients were aged roughly 31 to 76, 9 to 10 men and 5 women, stage I to III. Samples averaged around 3.9 million productive TCRbeta reads each. Whole-study results and caveats: Tumor tissue had significantly higher TCR diversity than normal lung.

No cell sorting was done before RNA was extracted from the tissue. Three rounds of nested PCR, following a modified ARM-PCR protocol, produced the TCRbeta library. TCRdb redid the calling of the multiplex PCR reads with MiXCR, one entry per CDR3 protein. The sample lists approximately 90,000 distinct CDR3 sequences; about three fifths were seen once. V lost 3 bases and J lost 5, with 20 bases in between. The germline V gene has CDR1 MDHEN and CDR2 SYDVKM. The CDR3 length is 17 residues. Concerning this clonotype: Its antigen is undetermined. A much larger clonotype is one base distant, so this may be a read error.

The sequenced material came from lung tumor tissue. The sequence was obtained from a man aged 65-85 years with non-small cell lung cancer. The chain links TRBV28 to TRBJ2-1; TRBD1 might be the D (6 bases). CDR3 protein: CASSFSGGSVGNNEQFF. The DNA for the CDR3 is TGTGCCAGCAGTTTTTCTGGGGGCAGCGTTGGGAACAATGAGCAGTTCTTC.